This T cell receptor (beta chain) was found in a study of cytomegalovirus exposure and HLA in healthy donors. Study in general: One earlier analysis, a look at 150 million to 200 million T cells, found more than 100 million unique TCR beta sequences.

PCR involved 60 Vbeta and 13 Jbeta primers. Here immunoSEQ multiplex PCR was the method, and the copy in TCRdb shows in-frame clones only, minus some. The data show about 150,000 clones, roughly 10% seen once. V shed 11 bases, J shed 1 base, and the junction held 7 bases outside the gene matches. Germline CDR1 WSHSY, CDR2 SAAADI. This CDR3 is built from 13 residues. V is TRBV10-2 and J is TRBJ2-5; 7 bases map to TRBD2. Sequencing input: PBMCs. The receptor was isolated from a man aged 45-65 years in good health and CMV-seronegative. CDR3 residues: CAPSGVFQETQYF. CDR3 DNA: TGCGCCCCCAGCGGGGTATTCCAAGAGACCCAGTACTTC.